These T cell receptor beta chains were read from a single sample in a study of blood T cell repertoires in COVID-19. Clones were read by immunoSEQ multiplex PCR, and TCRdb kept only the in-frame ones, dropping some. This table has around 290,000 clones, 86% appearing once. The sequencing sample was made of peripheral blood. These TCRs come from a woman aged 70-85 years with COVID-19, enrolled during active disease. Each CDR3 is given with its conserved first and last residue. A D gene is named only where the DNA matches it firmly. Rows may omit the clone size; those that give it use once, few, many or a size class.

V gene,J gene,clone size,D gene,CDR3 DNA,CDR3 protein
TRBV7-2,TRBJ1-4,-,TRBD1,TGTGCCAGCAGCTTCCCACAGGGGATGGCCGAAAAACTGTTTTTT,CASSFPQGMAEKLFF
TRBV18,TRBJ2-3,-,-,TGTGCCAGCTCACCAATGGGCAGAACGGGGACAGATACGCAGTATTTT,CASSPMGRTGTDTQYF
TRBV2,TRBJ1-1,few,-,TGTGCCAGCAGTGACTCGCCGCGGGTGTACACTGAAGCTTTCTTT,CASSDSPRVYTEAFF
TRBV6-5,TRBJ1-2,-,-,TGTGCCAGCAGTTACTCAGGGGCCACAAAAAACTATGGCTACACCTTC,CASSYSGATKNYGYTF
TRBV27,TRBJ2-7,once,TRBD1,TGTGCCAGCAGCAGTCCGGGACAGGGGGCGAACGAGCAGTACTTC,CASSSPGQGANEQYF
TRBV19,TRBJ1-5,-,-,TGTGCCAGTAGTAACAGCCATAATCAGCCCCAGCATTTT,CASSNSHNQPQHF
TRBV5-4,TRBJ1-2,-,-,TGTGCCAGCACCCAGGGTGGGGGGGCAGGCTATGGCTACACCTTC,CASTQGGGAGYGYTF
TRBV10-3,TRBJ2-7,-,TRBD1,TGTGCCATCAGTGTGACAGGGGGTTCCTACGAGCAGTACTTC,CAISVTGGSYEQYF
TRBV19,TRBJ1-6,-,-,TGTGCCAGTAGTGCAGACTCGAGCTCCTATAATTCACCCCTCCACTTT,CASSADSSSYNSPLHF
TRBV9,TRBJ2-7,-,TRBD1,TGTGCCAGCAGCGTAGGGGACAGGATCTACGAGCAGTACTTC,CASSVGDRIYEQYF
TRBV28,TRBJ2-7,-,TRBD2,TGTGCCAGCAGATTAGCGGGGGGGCCGGGCGAGCAGTACTTC,CASRLAGGPGEQYF
TRBV28,TRBJ1-5,-,-,TGTGCCAGCAGTTCCCCCGGACAGTATAGCAATCAGCCCCAGCATTTT,CASSSPGQYSNQPQHF
TRBV4-3,TRBJ1-2,-,TRBD1,TGCGCCAGCAGCCAAGATAGGGGACAGGGGGGCGGCTACACCTTC,CASSQDRGQGGGYTF
TRBV18,TRBJ2-2,-,-,TGTGCCAGCTCCCAACGGACAGCACTGACCGGGGAGCTGTTTTTT,CASSQRTALTGELFF
TRBV5-1,TRBJ1-2,-,TRBD1,TGCGCCAGCAGCTTGGGGACAGGGAGCGGCTATGGCTACACCTTC,CASSLGTGSGYGYTF
TRBV30,TRBJ1-1,-,TRBD1,TGTGCCTGGAGTCTATCGAGGACAGGCGAAGGCACTGAAGCTTTCTTT,CAWSLSRTGEGTEAFF
TRBV5-4,TRBJ1-6,-,-,TGTGCCAGCAGCCTACAGCTTGCTAATTCACCCCTCCACTTT,CASSLQLANSPLHF
TRBV4-1,TRBJ1-2,-,-,TGCGCCAGTTCTTCGACAGCTGCTAACTATGGCTACACCTTC,CASSSTAANYGYTF
TRBV6-5,TRBJ1-1,-,-,TGTGCCAGCAGTTACGGGCAGAGCAACACTGAAGCTTTCTTT,CASSYGQSNTEAFF
TRBV2,TRBJ2-3,-,-,TGTGCCAGCAGTGCTAGGTGGGGCCAAGGCACAGATACGCAGTATTTT,CASSARWGQGTDTQYF
TRBV18,TRBJ1-6,-,-,TGTGCCAGCTCACCATTGGCGGCCGCTGGCTCCTATAATTCACCCCTCCACTTT,CASSPLAAAGSYNSPLHF
TRBV2,TRBJ2-2,-,TRBD2,TGTGCCAGCAGATGGACTAGCACCGGGGAGCTGTTTTTT,CASRWTSTGELFF
TRBV7-9,TRBJ2-7,-,-,TGTGCCAGCAGCCCCCCAGGTCACGAGCAGTACTTC,CASSPPGHEQYF
TRBV5-5,TRBJ1-6,-,-,TGTGCCAGCAGCTTGACGAGCTCCTATAATTCACCCCTCCACTTT,CASSLTSSYNSPLHF
TRBV7-2,TRBJ1-3,-,-,TGTGCCAGCAGCTTAGGCGGCAGGGGAACAGGAAACACCATATATTTT,CASSLGGRGTGNTIYF
TRBV6-6,TRBJ1-2,-,TRBD1,TGTGCCAGCAGCCAACCGGGACAGAGAGTCTATGGCTACACCTTC,CASSQPGQRVYGYTF
TRBV18,TRBJ2-3,-,-,TGTGCCAGCAGGGGGAGCACAGATACGCAGTATTTT,CASRGSTDTQYF
TRBV7-2,TRBJ2-3,-,TRBD2,TGTGCCAGCAGCTCGCCGGGTAGCGGGGGAGATACGCAGTATTTT,CASSSPGSGGDTQYF
TRBV7-2,TRBJ2-7,-,TRBD1,TGTGCCAGCAGCTTTAACAGGGGAACCTACGAGCAGTACTTC,CASSFNRGTYEQYF
TRBV18,TRBJ1-1,-,TRBD1,TGTGCCAGCTCCCGGTACAGGGGAGAAGTGGATACTGAAGCTTTCTTT,CASSRYRGEVDTEAFF
TRBV11-2,TRBJ1-1,-,-,TGTGCCAGCAGCTCAGACCGGAACACTGAAGCTTTCTTT,CASSSDRNTEAFF
TRBV4-1,TRBJ1-5,-,-,TGCGCCAGCAGCCAACCAGACAGAAGCAATCAGCCCCAGCATTTT,CASSQPDRSNQPQHF
TRBV18,TRBJ2-3,-,TRBD1,TGTGCCAGCTCACCACCGGGGGGACAGGGAGATACGCAGTATTTT,CASSPPGGQGDTQYF
TRBV29-1,TRBJ1-2,-,TRBD1,TGCAGCGTTGTCAAGATCGGGGGACAGGGTTATGGCTACACCTTC,CSVVKIGGQGYGYTF
TRBV24-1,TRBJ2-1,few,TRBD1,TGTGCCACCAGTGAATCGGGACAGGGAGACTCCAATGAGCAGTTCTTC,CATSESGQGDSNEQFF
TRBV5-4,TRBJ2-5,-,TRBD1,TGTGCCAGCAGCACCCAGGGGGCAGAGACCCAGTACTTC,CASSTQGAETQYF
TRBV11-2,TRBJ1-1,-,-,TGTGCCAGCAGCTTAGTAAACAGGGCTAACGCTTTCTTT,CASSLVNRANAFF
TRBV28,TRBJ1-6,-,-,TGTGCCAGCAGTTTTCGCAGATACTATAATTCACCCCTCCACTTT,CASSFRRYYNSPLHF
TRBV7-2,TRBJ2-7,-,-,TGTGCCAGCAACTCGGGCGGGGGCACCTACGAGCAGTACTTC,CASNSGGGTYEQYF
TRBV6-5,TRBJ2-1,-,TRBD1,TGTGCCAGCTCGATCTCGGGACAGGGGGGGAATGAGCAGTTCTTC,CASSISGQGGNEQFF
TRBV15,TRBJ1-2,-,-,TGTGCCACCAGGGCCGGCGGGTACTATGGCTACACCTTC,CATRAGGYYGYTF
TRBV12-5,TRBJ2-7,-,TRBD1,TGTGCTAGTGGTTTGATACAGGGGGGCGAGCAGTACTTC,CASGLIQGGEQYF
TRBV27,TRBJ2-7,-,-,TGTGCCAGCAGTCGACGGACAGCGTACGAGCAGTACTTC,CASSRRTAYEQYF
TRBV5-6,TRBJ2-5,-,TRBD2,TGTGCCAGCATCAGTAGCGGGGGGGCCGGGGAGACCCAGTACTTC,CASISSGGAGETQYF
TRBV7-9,TRBJ2-2,-,-,TGTGCCAGCAGTTCCACAGTCAACACCGGGGAGCTGTTTTTT,CASSSTVNTGELFF
TRBV6-2/TRBV6-3,TRBJ2-1,-,TRBD2,TGTGCCAGCAGTCTTGGGACTAGCGACTACAATGAGCAGTTCTTC,CASSLGTSDYNEQFF
TRBV7-2,TRBJ1-5,-,TRBD1,TGTGCCAGCAGCCTCAGGACAGGGGGCAATCAGCCCCAGCATTTT,CASSLRTGGNQPQHF
TRBV24-1,TRBJ1-2,-,-,TGTGCCACCAGTGATTTGCCTACTAACTATGGCTACACCTTC,CATSDLPTNYGYTF
TRBV5-1,TRBJ2-7,-,-,TGCGCCAGCAGCACGCTGGGGGGTAGCGAGCAGTACTTC,CASSTLGGSEQYF
TRBV27,TRBJ2-5,-,-,TGTGCCAGCAGTTTACTTTCAGGGTCCCCGAGCCAGTACTTC,CASSLLSGSPSQYF